This is a list of T cell receptor beta chains from one sample in a study of blood T cell repertoires in COVID-19. TCRdb keeps only in-frame clones here, not all; method: immunoSEQ multiplex PCR. The sample has around 47,000 clones, around 84% seen once. Sequencing was carried out using peripheral blood. These receptors all stem from a human donor in a cohort sampled during active COVID-19. Each CDR3 is given with its conserved first and last residue. A D gene is named only where the DNA matches it firmly. Some rows mark clone size as missing; the rest say once, few, many or name a class of expanded clone.

size | J | D | V | length | DNA | CDR3
. | TRBJ2-5 | TRBD2 | TRBV7-6 | 15 | TGTGCCAGCAGCTACAGAGCGGGGGGGGGTGAGACCCAGTACTTC | CASSYRAGGGETQYF
. | TRBJ1-2 | . | TRBV5-4 | 18 | TGTGCCAGCAGCCTCCCTTGGCCAGGGGCTACGCCGAACTATGGCTACACCTTC | CASSLPWPGATPNYGYTF
. | TRBJ2-3 | TRBD1 | TRBV19 | 15 | TGTGCCAGTAGTCCCCGACAGGGGGGCACAGATACGCAGTATTTT | CASSPRQGGTDTQYF
. | TRBJ1-1 | . | TRBV9 | 14 | TGTGCCAGCAGCGTAGACGGGGGGTCCACTGAAGCTTTCTTT | CASSVDGGSTEAFF
. | TRBJ1-2 | . | TRBV30 | 12 | TGTGCCTGGAGTGTAAGCGAAACTAGCTACACCTTC | CAWSVSETSYTF
. | TRBJ1-6 | . | TRBV19 | 16 | TGTGCCAGTAGTGATGGACGGGGGTCGCGTAATTCACCCCTCCACTTT | CASSDGRGSRNSPLHF
. | TRBJ1-5 | TRBD1 | TRBV30 | 16 | TGTGCCTGGAGCGCCCGGACAGGGATTGGCAATCAGCCCCAGCATTTT | CAWSARTGIGNQPQHF
. | TRBJ1-6 | TRBD1 | TRBV4-3 | 13 | TGCGCCAGCAGCCAGGCAGGGGGCTCACCCCTCCACTTT | CASSQAGGSPLHF
. | TRBJ1-2 | TRBD1 | TRBV29-1 | 12 | TGCAGCACCGGGGGCCAGGGGGCTGGCTACACCTTC | CSTGGQGAGYTF
few | TRBJ2-1 | . | TRBV18 | 11 | TGTGCCAGCTCACCTAACAATGAGCAGTTCTTC | CASSPNNEQFF
. | TRBJ1-4 | . | TRBV5-1 | 14 | TGCGCCAGCAGCAATGGACATGGGAATGAAAAACTGTTTTTT | CASSNGHGNEKLFF
. | TRBJ2-1 | TRBD2 | TRBV28 | 17 | TGTGCCAGCAGTTTATGGGGACTAGCGGGGGCCTACAATGAGCAGTTCTTC | CASSLWGLAGAYNEQFF
. | TRBJ2-2 | . | TRBV14 | 14 | TGTGCCAGCAGCAAAAGACAGAACACCGGGGAGCTGTTTTTT | CASSKRQNTGELFF
. | TRBJ2-3 | TRBD2 | TRBV2 | 22 | TGTGCCCAGCAGAGCACTAGCGGGGGGGGAAACCACTGGGGTCCTAGCACAGATACGCAGTATTTT | CAQQSTSGGGNHWGPSTDTQYF
few | TRBJ2-1 | TRBD2 | TRBV18 | 16 | TGTGCCAGCTCGCAGAGACTAGCGGGGGGATGGAATGAGCAGTTCTTC | CASSQRLAGGWNEQFF
. | TRBJ1-6 | TRBD1 | TRBV28 | 16 | TGTGCCAGCAGTGCTGACAGGGTCGCCCTGAATTCACCCCTCCACTTT | CASSADRVALNSPLHF
. | TRBJ2-7 | . | TRBV6-4 | 13 | TGTGCCAGCAGTGAAACCAGGGGCAACGAGCAGTACTTC | CASSETRGNEQYF
. | TRBJ1-5 | TRBD1 | TRBV14 | 14 | TGTGCCAGCAGTCGACAGGGCGGCAATCAGCCCCAGCATTTT | CASSRQGGNQPQHF
. | TRBJ2-3 | TRBD1 | TRBV9 | 16 | TGTGCCAGCAGCGCCAAGACAGGGTTTGGCACAGATACGCAGTATTTT | CASSAKTGFGTDTQYF
. | TRBJ1-1 | TRBD1 | TRBV28 | 17 | TGTGCCAGCACCTCTTGGGGGACAGCCCGTAGGAACACTGAAGCTTTCTTT | CASTSWGTARRNTEAFF
. | TRBJ2-3 | TRBD2 | TRBV25-1 | 16 | TGTGCCAGCAGTGAATTTCTAGCGGGGGGCACAGATACGCAGTATTTT | CASSEFLAGGTDTQYF
. | TRBJ2-7 | TRBD2 | TRBV5-1 | 13 | TGCGCCAGCGGTCTAGCGGGGAACTACGAGCAGTACTTC | CASGLAGNYEQYF
. | TRBJ2-1 | TRBD1 | TRBV2 | 15 | TGTGCCAGCAGTCCCGGACAGGGGACACACAATGAGCAGTTCTTC | CASSPGQGTHNEQFF
. | TRBJ2-5 | . | TRBV15 | 14 | TGTGCCACCAGCAGAGATCGCAGTCAAGAGACCCAGTACTTC | CATSRDRSQETQYF
. | TRBJ2-2 | . | TRBV27 | 14 | TGTGCCAGCAGTTCCGGGGGTTGGGGCGGGGAGCTGTTTTTT | CASSSGGWGGELFF
. | TRBJ1-3 | TRBD1 | TRBV10-3 | 14 | TGTGCCATCAGTGCCGACAGGGGTGGAAACACCATATATTTT | CAISADRGGNTIYF
. | TRBJ1-1 | . | TRBV5-4 | 14 | TGTGCCAGCAGCCTTGACAGAACGAACACTGAAGCTTTCTTT | CASSLDRTNTEAFF
once | TRBJ1-1 | . | TRBV19 | 15 | TGTGCCAGTAGTATAACAGGCATTAGTTACACTGAAGCTTTCTTT | CASSITGISYTEAFF
once | TRBJ1-2 | . | TRBV19 | 13 | TGTGCCAGTACGCCAGGGGATCGCTATGGCTACACCTTC | CASTPGDRYGYTF
. | TRBJ1-2 | . | TRBV7-9 | 14 | TGTGCCAGCAGCTTACAAGGACAGTACTATGGCTACACCTTC | CASSLQGQYYGYTF
. | TRBJ2-1 | . | TRBV3-1/TRBV3-2 | 12 | TGTGCCAGCAGCCAAGACTCAGGTGAGCAGTTCTTC | CASSQDSGEQFF
. | TRBJ2-5 | TRBD1 | TRBV4-3 | 14 | TGCGCCAGCAGTCGGACAGGGACCCCAGAGACCCAGTACTTC | CASSRTGTPETQYF
. | TRBJ1-3 | . | TRBV24-1 | 16 | TGTGCCACCAGTGATGACCGGGACTCCTCTGGAAACACCATATATTTT | CATSDDRDSSGNTIYF
few | TRBJ2-1 | . | TRBV5-1 | 15 | TGCGCCAGCAGCTTGACGGGGGGCCCCTACAATGAGCAGTTCTTC | CASSLTGGPYNEQFF
. | TRBJ2-1 | TRBD1 | TRBV9 | 14 | TGTGCCAGCAAGGACGACAGGGAAGGGAATGAGCAGTTCTTC | CASKDDREGNEQFF
. | TRBJ2-5 | TRBD1 | TRBV11-2 | 15 | TGTGCCAGCAGCACACTACTTGACAGGGAAGAGACCCAGTACTTC | CASSTLLDREETQYF
. | TRBJ2-1 | . | TRBV5-1 | 15 | TGCGCCAGCAGCTTGGAACAGGAAGCCTACAATGAGCAGTTCTTC | CASSLEQEAYNEQFF
. | TRBJ1-2 | . | TRBV3-1/TRBV3-2 | 12 | TGTGCCAGCAGCCAAGATCGTAGGGAGTACACCTTC | CASSQDRREYTF
. | TRBJ2-7 | TRBD1 | TRBV14 | 13 | TGTGCCAGCAGCCTTTCAACAGGGGCCGAGCAGTACTTC | CASSLSTGAEQYF
. | TRBJ2-3 | . | TRBV12-2 | 18 | TGTGCAAGTCGCTTAGCGCTTCTAGCGGGGGGGACCACAGATACGCAGTATTTT | CASRLALLAGGTTDTQYF
. | TRBJ1-5 | . | TRBV12-2 | 15 | TGTGCAAGTCGCTCTCGGTCCATAGAAGATCAGCCCCAGCATTTT | CASRSRSIEDQPQHF
. | TRBJ1-1 | . | TRBV14 | 15 | TGTGCCAGCAGCCAAGTGGGGAGGGGGAACACTGAAGCTTTCTTT | CASSQVGRGNTEAFF
. | TRBJ2-1 | . | TRBV4-1 | 16 | TGCGCCAGCAGCCCCCCCCTTGGGTATGGGCGGGATGAGCAGTTCTTC | CASSPPLGYGRDEQFF
. | TRBJ1-5 | . | TRBV12-1 | 19 | TGTGCCAGCAGCGCGATTCGGGGGATGAGGGGATATAGCAATCAGCCCCAGCATTTT | CASSAIRGMRGYSNQPQHF
few | TRBJ2-5 | TRBD1 | TRBV15 | 13 | TGTGCCACCAGCGGACAGGCAGGAGAGACCCAGTACTTC | CATSGQAGETQYF
. | TRBJ2-2 | . | TRBV5-6 | 16 | TGTGCCAGCAGCTTTTTACGGGACACCTACACCGGGGAGCTGTTTTTT | CASSFLRDTYTGELFF
. | TRBJ1-4 | . | TRBV4-3 | 14 | TGCGCCAGCAGCCAGCAAACAGGGAATGAAAAACTGTTTTTT | CASSQQTGNEKLFF
. | TRBJ2-7 | . | TRBV4-1 | 18 | TGCGCCAGCAGCCAAGATTCACCCGTCCTAGCGAGTCGGTACGAGCAGTACTTC | CASSQDSPVLASRYEQYF
. | TRBJ1-2 | . | TRBV6-5 | 15 | TGTGCCAGCAGGGGAGACAGGACCCCTAACTATGGCTACACCTTC | CASRGDRTPNYGYTF
. | TRBJ2-4 | TRBD2 | TRBV7-2 | 16 | TGTGCCAGCAGCTTAGGTCTAGCGGGCCTCAAAAACATTCAGTACTTC | CASSLGLAGLKNIQYF
. | TRBJ1-2 | . | TRBV5-4 | 14 | TGTGCCAGCAGCCCCAAGGGAGGGAGGTATGGCTACACCTTC | CASSPKGGRYGYTF
. | TRBJ1-2 | TRBD1 | TRBV29-1 | 13 | TGCAGCGCCAGACAGGGGGAGTACTATGGCTACACCTTC | CSARQGEYYGYTF
. | TRBJ2-4 | . | TRBV3-1/TRBV3-2 | 13 | TGTGCCAGCAGCCAACAACAGGGAAACATTCAGTACTTC | CASSQQQGNIQYF